The clone carrying this TCR beta chain was counted many times. What it binds is not known. This specimen belongs to a study of T cell repertoires in cytomegalovirus infection. TCRdb redid the calling of the reads with MiXCR, one entry per CDR3 protein. The top ten clones hold around a sixth of a sample with under 850,000 distinct CDR3 sequences, 33% of them seen once. Trimming pared 6 bases from V and 0 bases from J, leaving 8 bases between. The CDR3 totals 13 residues. Germline V gives CDR1 SGHVS, CDR2 FQNEAQ. Whole-study results and caveats: CMV carriers with the relevant HLA were identified by cumulative public TCR beta family frequency. What dominated the ex vivo response were HLA-C-restricted CMV-specific TCR beta clonotypes.

The V and J genes are TRBV7-8 and TRBJ1-1; D is unresolved. The clonotype comes from a human donor in good health (CMV status not recorded). Some clones in this sample may be carry-over from other donors' samples. Here the sequenced sample was cultured PBMCs, taken from culture after CMV antigen stimulation. CDR3 bases: TGTGCCAGCAGGAACGCCATGAACACTGAAGCTTTCTTT. Its translation is CASRNAMNTEAFF.